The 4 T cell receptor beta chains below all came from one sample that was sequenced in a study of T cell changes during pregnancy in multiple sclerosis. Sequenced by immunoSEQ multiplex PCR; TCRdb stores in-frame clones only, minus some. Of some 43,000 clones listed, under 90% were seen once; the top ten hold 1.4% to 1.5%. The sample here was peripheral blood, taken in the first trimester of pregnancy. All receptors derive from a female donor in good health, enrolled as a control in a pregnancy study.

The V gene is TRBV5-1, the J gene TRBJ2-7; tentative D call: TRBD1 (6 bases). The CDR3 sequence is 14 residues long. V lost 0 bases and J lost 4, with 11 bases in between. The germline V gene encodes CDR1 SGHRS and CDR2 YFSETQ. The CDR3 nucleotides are TGCGCCAGCAGCTTGGGATCAGGGGTTTACGAGCAGTACTTC. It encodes CASSLGSGVYEQYF.

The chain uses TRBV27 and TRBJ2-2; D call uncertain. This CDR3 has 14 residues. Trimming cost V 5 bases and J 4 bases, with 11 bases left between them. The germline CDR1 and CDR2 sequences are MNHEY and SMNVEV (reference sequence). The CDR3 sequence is CASSPTAGTGELFF. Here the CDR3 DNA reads TGTGCCAGCAGTCCAACAGCAGGCACCGGGGAGCTGTTTTTT.

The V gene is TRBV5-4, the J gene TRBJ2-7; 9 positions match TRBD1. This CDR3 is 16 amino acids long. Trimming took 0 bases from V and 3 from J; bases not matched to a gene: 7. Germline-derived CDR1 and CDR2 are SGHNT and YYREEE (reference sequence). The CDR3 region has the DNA TGTGCCAGCAGCTTGGCCCCGGGACAGGGTAACTACGAGCAGTACTTC. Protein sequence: CASSLAPGQGNYEQYF.

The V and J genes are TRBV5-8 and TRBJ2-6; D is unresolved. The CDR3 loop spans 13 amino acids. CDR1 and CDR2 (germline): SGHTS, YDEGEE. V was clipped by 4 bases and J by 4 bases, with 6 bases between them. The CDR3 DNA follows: TGTGCCAGCAGCGTCGGGGGGGCCAACGTCCTGACTTTC. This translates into CASSVGGANVLTF.